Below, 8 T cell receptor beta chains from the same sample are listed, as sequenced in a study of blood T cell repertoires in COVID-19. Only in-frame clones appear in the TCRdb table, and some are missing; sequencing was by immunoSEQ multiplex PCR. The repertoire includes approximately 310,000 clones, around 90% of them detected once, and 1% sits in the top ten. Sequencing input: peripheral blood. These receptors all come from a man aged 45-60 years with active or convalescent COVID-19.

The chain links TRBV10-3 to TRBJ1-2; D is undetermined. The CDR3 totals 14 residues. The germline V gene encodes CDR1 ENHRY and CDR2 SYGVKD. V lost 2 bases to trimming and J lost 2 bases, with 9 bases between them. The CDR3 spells CAISEEGSNYGYTF. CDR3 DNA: TGTGCCATCAGTGAGGAAGGGAGCAACTATGGCTACACCTTC.

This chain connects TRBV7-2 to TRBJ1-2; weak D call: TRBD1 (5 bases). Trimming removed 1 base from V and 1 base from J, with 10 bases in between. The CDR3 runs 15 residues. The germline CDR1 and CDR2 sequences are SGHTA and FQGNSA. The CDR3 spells CASSLGPGHNYGYTF. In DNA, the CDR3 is TGTGCCAGCAGCTTAGGGCCAGGGCATAACTATGGCTACACCTTC.

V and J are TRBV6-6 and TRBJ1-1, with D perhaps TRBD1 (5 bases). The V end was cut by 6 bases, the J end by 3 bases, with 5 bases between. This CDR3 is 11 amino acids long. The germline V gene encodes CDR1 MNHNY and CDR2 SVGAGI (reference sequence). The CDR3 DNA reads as TGTGCCAGCAGGACAGACACTGAAGCTTTCTTT. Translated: CASRTDTEAFF.

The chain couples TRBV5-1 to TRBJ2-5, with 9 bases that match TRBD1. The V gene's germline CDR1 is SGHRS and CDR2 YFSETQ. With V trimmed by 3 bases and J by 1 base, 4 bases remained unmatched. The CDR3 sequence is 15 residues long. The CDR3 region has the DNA TGCGCCAGCAGCTCATCACAGGGGGCCCAAGAGACCCAGTACTTC. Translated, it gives CASSSSQGAQETQYF.

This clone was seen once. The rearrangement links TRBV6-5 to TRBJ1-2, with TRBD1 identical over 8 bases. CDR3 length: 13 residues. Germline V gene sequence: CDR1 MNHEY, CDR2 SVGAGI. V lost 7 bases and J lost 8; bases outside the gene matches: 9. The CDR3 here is CASTTQGARGYTF. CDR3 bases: TGTGCCAGCACCACCCAGGGGGCTCGGGGCTACACCTTC.

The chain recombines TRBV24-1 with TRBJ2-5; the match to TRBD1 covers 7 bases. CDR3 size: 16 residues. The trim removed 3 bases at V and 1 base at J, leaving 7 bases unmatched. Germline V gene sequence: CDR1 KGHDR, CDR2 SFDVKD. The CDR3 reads CATSDPGTGAQETQYF. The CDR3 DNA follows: TGTGCCACCAGTGATCCAGGAACAGGGGCCCAAGAGACCCAGTACTTC.

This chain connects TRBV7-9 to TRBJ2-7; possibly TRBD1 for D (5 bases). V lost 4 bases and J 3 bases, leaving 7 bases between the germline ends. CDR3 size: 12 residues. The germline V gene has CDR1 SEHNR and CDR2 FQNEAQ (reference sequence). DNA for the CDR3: TGTGCCAGCAGCTCGACAGTCTACGAGCAGTACTTC. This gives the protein CASSSTVYEQYF.

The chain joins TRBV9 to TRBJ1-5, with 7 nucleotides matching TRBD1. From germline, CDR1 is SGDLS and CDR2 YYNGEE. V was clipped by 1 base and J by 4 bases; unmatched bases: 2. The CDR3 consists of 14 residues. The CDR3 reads CASSVTGENQPQHF. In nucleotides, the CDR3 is TGTGCCAGCAGCGTAACAGGGGAAAATCAGCCCCAGCATTTT.